This T cell receptor beta chain was retrieved from a study of blood T cell repertoires in COVID-19. About the research overall: Both acute and convalescent COVID-19 samples were obtained from the United States, Italy and Spain. From T cells, B-cell-depleted T cells, or PBMCs came the material, which was cDNA or gDNA.

Assay used: immunoSEQ multiplex PCR; TCRdb lists only in-frame clones, some missing. The data contain some 120,000 clones, roughly 89% of them seen just once; the ten biggest clones take up 2% to 2.5%. The length of the CDR3 is 13 residues. Germline V CDR1 and CDR2: SGHDT, YYEEEE. Trimming removed 5 bases from V and 5 bases from J; junction bases left unmatched: 7. The sample comprised peripheral blood. The TCR sequence derives from a woman aged 45-65 years with acute or convalescent COVID-19. V gene TRBV5-6 combines with J gene TRBJ2-7; 7 bases match TRBD1. CDR3 loop: CASRADRSNEQYF. In nucleotides, the CDR3 is TGTGCCAGCAGAGCGGACAGGTCCAACGAGCAGTACTTC.